The clone carrying this T cell receptor beta chain came up a few times. The CDR3 runs 16 residues. Trimming left V 4 bases short and J 9 bases short, with 23 bases between. Germline V CDR1 and CDR2: SGHRS, YFSETQ. Profiling relied on immunoSEQ multiplex PCR, and the TCRdb table lists in-frame clones only, not all of them. The table has about 21,000 clones, under 50% seen once. This entry is derived from a study of graft-versus-host responses after intestinal transplantation. Whole-study results and caveats: Early after transplant, HvG clones declined as circulating GvH clones peaked.

Sequencing used alloreactive CD4+ T cells from a mixed lymphocyte reaction culture, obtained before intestinal transplant. This sample's subset: CFSE-low proliferating T cells sorted from roughly 6-day pre-transplant mixed lymphocyte reaction (GvH or HvG direction). V and J are TRBV5-1 and TRBJ2-4; perhaps TRBD2 as D (6 bases). This clonotype was obtained from a human patient who received an intestinal transplant. Here the CDR3 reads CASSLPGGSGIGIQYF. The CDR3 DNA is TGCGCCAGCAGCCTACCCGGAGGGTCCGGGATAGGCATTCAGTACTTC.